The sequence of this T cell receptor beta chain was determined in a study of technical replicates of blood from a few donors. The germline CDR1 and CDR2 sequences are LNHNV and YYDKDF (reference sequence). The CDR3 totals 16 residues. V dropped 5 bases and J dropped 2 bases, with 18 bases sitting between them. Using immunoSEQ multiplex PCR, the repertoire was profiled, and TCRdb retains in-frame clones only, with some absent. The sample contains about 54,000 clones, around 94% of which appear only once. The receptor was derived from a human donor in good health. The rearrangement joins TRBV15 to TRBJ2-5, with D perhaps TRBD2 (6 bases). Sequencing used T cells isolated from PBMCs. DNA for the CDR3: TGTGCCACCAGCGATTTGGGGGGTTGGGGGCAAGAGACCCAGTACTTC. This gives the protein CATSDLGGWGQETQYF.